This section outlines one TCR beta chain sequence together with its context. Its target is not known. Produced via immunoSEQ multiplex PCR; TCRdb's table is partial and in-frame only. Of about 1.1 million clones listed, approximately 77% are singletons. The data derive from a study of shared clonotypes between healthy human individuals. Whole-study results and caveats: It was anticipated that sequencing depth would influence how many clonotypes donors shared.

With 4 bases clipped from V and 9 bases from J, the junction kept 10 bases outside the gene matches. This CDR3 contains 15 residues. Germline-derived CDR1 and CDR2 are SGHAT and FQDESV (reference sequence). The sequenced material came from memory CD4+ T cells from PBMCs. Subset reported: CD45RA-negative fraction. The clonotype originates from a man aged 18 to 30 in good health. Some clones in this sample may be carry-over from other donors' samples. This chain joins TRBV11-1 and TRBJ2-7; the match to TRBD2 covers 12 bases. This CDR3 is CASSSISSGRARQYF. CDR3 nucleotide sequence: TGTGCCAGCAGCTCAATCTCTAGCGGGAGGGCGCGGCAGTACTTC.